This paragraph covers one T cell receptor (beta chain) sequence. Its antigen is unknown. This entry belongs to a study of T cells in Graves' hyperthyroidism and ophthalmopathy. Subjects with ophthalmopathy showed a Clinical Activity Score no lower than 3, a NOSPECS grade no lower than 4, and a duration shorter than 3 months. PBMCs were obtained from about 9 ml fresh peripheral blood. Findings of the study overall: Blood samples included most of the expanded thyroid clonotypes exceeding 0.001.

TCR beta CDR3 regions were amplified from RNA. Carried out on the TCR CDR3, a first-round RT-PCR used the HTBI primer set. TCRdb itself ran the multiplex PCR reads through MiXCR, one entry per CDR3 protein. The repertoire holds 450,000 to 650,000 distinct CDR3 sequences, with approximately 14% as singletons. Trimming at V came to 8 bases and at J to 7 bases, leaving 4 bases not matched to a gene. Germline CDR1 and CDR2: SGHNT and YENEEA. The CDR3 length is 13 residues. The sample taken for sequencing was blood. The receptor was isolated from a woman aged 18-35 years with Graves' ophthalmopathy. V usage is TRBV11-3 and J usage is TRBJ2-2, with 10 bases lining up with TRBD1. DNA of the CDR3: TGTGCCAGCGGACAGGGGGATAACGGGGAGCTGTTTTTT. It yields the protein CASGQGDNGELFF. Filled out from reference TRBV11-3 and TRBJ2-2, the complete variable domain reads EAGVVQSPRYKIIEKKQPVAFWCNPISGHNTLYWYLQNLGQGPELLIRYENEEAVDDSQLPKDRFSAERLKGVDSTLKIQPAELGDSAVYLCASGQGDNGELFFGEGSRLTVL.